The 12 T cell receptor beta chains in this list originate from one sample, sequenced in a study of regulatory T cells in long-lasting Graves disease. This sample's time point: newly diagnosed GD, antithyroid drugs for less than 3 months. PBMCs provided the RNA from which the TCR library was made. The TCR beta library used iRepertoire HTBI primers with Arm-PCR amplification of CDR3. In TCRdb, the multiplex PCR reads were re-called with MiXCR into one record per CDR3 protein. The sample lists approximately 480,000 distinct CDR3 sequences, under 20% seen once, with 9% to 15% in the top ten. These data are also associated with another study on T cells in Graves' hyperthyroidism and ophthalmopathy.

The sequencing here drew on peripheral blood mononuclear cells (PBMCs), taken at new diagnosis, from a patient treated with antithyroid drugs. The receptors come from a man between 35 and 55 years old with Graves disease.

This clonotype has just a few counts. The CDR3 nucleotides are TGTGCCATCAATCCAGGGAGCTCTGGAAACACCATATATTTT. Translation gives CAINPGSSGNTIYF. The rearrangement joins TRBV10-3 to TRBJ1-3; TRBD1 might be the D (5 bases). The CDR3 runs 14 residues. Germline CDR1 ENHRY, CDR2 SYGVKD. Trimming pared 7 bases from V and 0 bases from J, leaving 10 bases between.

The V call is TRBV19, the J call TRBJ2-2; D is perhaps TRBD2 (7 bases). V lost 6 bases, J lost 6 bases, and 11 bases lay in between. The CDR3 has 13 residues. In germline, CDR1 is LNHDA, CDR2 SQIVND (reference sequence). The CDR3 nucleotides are TGTGCCAGTAGCGGGGGGCTCCCCGGGGAGCTGTTTTTT. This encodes CASSGGLPGELFF. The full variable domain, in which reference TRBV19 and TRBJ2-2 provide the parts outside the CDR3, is DGGITQSPKYLFRKEGQNVTLSCEQNLNHDAMYWYRQDPGQGLRLIYYSQIVNDFQKGDIAEGYSVSREKKESFPLTVTSAQKNPTAFYLCASSGGLPGELFFGEGSRLTVL.

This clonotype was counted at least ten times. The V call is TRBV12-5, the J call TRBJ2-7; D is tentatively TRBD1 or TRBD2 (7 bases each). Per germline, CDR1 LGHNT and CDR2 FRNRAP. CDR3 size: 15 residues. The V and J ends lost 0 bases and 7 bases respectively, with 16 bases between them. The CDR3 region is CASGLVHTGEGEQYF. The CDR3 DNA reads TGTGCTAGTGGTTTGGTACATACAGGGGAGGGTGAGCAGTACTTC. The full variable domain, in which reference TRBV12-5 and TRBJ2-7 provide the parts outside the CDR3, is DARVTQTPRHKVTEMGQEVTMRCQPILGHNTVFWYRQTMMQGLELLAYFRNRAPLDDSGMPKDRFSAEMPDATLATLKIQPSEPRDSAVYFCASGLVHTGEGEQYFGPGTRLTVT.

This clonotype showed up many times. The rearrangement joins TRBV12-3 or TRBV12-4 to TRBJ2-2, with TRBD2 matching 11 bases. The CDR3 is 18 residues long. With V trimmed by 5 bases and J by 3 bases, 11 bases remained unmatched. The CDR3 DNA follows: TGTGCCAGCAGTCCCCGGAAAGTACTAGCGGGAGACACCGGGGAGCTGTTTTTT. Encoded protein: CASSPRKVLAGDTGELFF.

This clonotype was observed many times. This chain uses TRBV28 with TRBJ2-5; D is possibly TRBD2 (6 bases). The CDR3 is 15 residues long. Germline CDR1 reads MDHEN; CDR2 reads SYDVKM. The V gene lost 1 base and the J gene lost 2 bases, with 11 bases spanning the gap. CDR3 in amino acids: CASSLSGAGQETQYF. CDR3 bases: TGTGCCAGCAGTTTATCGGGCGCGGGGCAAGAGACCCAGTACTTC. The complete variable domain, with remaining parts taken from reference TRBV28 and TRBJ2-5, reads DVKVTQSSRYLVKRTGEKVFLECVQDMDHENMFWYRQDPGLGLRLIYFSYDVKMKEKGDIPEGYSVSREKKERFSLILESASTNQTSMYLCASSLSGAGQETQYFGPGTRLLVL.

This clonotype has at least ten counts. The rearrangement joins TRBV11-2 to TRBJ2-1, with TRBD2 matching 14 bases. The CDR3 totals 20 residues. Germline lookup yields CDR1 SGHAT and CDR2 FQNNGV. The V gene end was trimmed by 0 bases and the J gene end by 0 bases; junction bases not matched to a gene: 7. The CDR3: CASSLDGTSGSWGSYNEQFF. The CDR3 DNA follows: TGTGCCAGCAGCTTAGATGGGACTAGCGGGAGTTGGGGCTCCTACAATGAGCAGTTCTTC.

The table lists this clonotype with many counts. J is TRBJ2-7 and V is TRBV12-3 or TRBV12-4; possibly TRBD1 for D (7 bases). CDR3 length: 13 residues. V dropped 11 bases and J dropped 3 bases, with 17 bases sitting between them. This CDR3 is CAGKRQGGYEQYF. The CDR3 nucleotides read TGTGCCGGGAAGAGACAGGGAGGCTACGAGCAGTACTTC.

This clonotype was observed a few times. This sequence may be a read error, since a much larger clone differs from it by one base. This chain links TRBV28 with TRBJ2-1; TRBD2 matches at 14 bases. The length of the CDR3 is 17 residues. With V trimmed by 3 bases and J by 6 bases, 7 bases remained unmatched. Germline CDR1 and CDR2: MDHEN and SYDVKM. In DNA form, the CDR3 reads TGTGCCAGCAGTTTCCCGGGACTAGCGGGAGCGGGCAATGAGCAGTTCTTC. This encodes CASSFPGLAGAGNEQFF.

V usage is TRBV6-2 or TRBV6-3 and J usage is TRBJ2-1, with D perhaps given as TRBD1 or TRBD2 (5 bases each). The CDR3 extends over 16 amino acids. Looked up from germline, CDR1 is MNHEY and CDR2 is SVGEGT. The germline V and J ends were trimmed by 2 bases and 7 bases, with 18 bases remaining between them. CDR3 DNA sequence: TGTGCCAGCAGTTACCTAGGGACGGGTACGATTAATGAGCAGTTCTTC. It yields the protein CASSYLGTGTINEQFF.

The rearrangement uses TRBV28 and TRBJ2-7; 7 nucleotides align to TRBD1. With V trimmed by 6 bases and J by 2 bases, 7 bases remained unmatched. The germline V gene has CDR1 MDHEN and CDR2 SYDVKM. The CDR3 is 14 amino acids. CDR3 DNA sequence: TGTGCCAGCAGAGCTGACAGGGAACCCTACGAGCAGTACTTC. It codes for CASRADREPYEQYF.

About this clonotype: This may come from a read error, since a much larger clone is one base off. This CDR3 reads CGARDRWDSYSQYF. CDR3 DNA: TGCGGTGCTAGAGATCGGTGGGACAGCTATTCGCAGTACTTC. This sequence joins TRBV20-1 and TRBJ2-7, with TRBD1 matching 7 bases. The germline V gene encodes CDR1 DFQATT and CDR2 SNEGSKA (reference sequence). CDR3 length: 14 residues.

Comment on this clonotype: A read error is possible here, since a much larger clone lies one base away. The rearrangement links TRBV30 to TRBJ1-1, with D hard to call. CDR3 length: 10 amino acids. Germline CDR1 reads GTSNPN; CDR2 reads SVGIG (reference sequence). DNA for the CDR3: TGTGCCTGGACGAACACTGGAGCTTTCTTT. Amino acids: CAWTNTGAFF.